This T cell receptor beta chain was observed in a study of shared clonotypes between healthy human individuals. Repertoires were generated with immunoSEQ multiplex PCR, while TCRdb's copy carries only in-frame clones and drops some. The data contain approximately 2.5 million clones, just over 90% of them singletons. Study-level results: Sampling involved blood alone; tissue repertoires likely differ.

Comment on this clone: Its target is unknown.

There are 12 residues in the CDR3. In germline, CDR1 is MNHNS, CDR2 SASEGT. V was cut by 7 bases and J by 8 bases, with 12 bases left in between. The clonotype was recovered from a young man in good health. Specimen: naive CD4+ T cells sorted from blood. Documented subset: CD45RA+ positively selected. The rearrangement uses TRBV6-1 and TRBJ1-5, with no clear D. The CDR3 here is CASTGGAEPQHF. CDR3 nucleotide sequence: TGTGCCAGCACGGGTGGTGCCGAGCCCCAGCATTTT.